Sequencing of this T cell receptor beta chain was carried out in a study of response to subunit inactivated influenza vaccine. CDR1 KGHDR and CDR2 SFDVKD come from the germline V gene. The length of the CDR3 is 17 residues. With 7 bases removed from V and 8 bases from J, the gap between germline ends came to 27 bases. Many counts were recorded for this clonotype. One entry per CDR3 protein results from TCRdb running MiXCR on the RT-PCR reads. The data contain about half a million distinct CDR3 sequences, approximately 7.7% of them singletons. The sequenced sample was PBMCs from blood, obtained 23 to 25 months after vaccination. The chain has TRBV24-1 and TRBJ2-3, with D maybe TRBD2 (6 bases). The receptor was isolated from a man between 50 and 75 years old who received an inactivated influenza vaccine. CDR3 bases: TGTGCCACCAGCCCCAACTCCGGGACTCCAGCCGACAGTACGCAGTATTTT. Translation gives CATSPNSGTPADSTQYF.